This TCR beta chain came from a study of Ad26.COV2.S vaccination and SARS-CoV-2 variants. Study-wide results and caveats: In vaccinated individuals, spike-specific CD8+ and CD4+ T cell responses reportedly displayed substantial breadth.

Assay used: immunoSEQ multiplex PCR; TCRdb lists only in-frame clones, some missing. The data hold around 400,000 clones, with about 88% observed a single time. Treatment specified: approximately 18 received Ad26.COV2.S at low or high dose, single or two shots; roughly 5 received placebo; per-sample allocation not given. Sampling was performed 63 days after the first vaccine or placebo injection. The CDR3 is 14 residues long. V gave up 2 bases and J gave up 12 bases; unmatched junction bases: 13. Germline CDR1 is MDHEN and CDR2 is SYDVKM. Notes on this clone: The antigen is undetermined.

The source material was peripheral blood, sampled in a trial of Ad26.COV2.S vaccine versus placebo. The gene calls are TRBV28 and TRBJ2-7; 7 nucleotides agree with TRBD1. This clonotype was sampled from a person aged 18 to 59 who received the Ad26.COV2.S COVID-19 vaccine or a placebo. CDR3 region: CASSLEVRGQATYF. CDR3 nucleotides: TGTGCCAGCAGTTTAGAAGTTCGTGGACAGGCTACGTACTTC.